The 8 T cell receptor beta chains listed next were all sequenced from one sample in a study of massively parallel sequencing of T cell beta chains. TCRdb re-analysed the 5' RACE reads in MiXCR, keeping a single row per CDR3 protein. The table has under 5,000 distinct CDR3 sequences, about 38% seen once; the top ten hold around 3.1%. Sequencing was done on a sample of commercial RNA from peripheral blood pooled from many donors. The receptors derive from a pool of human donors in good health; the sample was commercial RNA pooled from many donors.

The CDR3 DNA follows: TGTGCCAGCAGCCAATCACGGACAGGGGTCACAGATACGCAGTATTTT. It specifies CASSQSRTGVTDTQYF. V usage is TRBV14 and J usage is TRBJ2-3, with 9 bases lining up with TRBD1. Germline trimming cut 2 bases from V and 2 bases from J; bases unmatched to any gene: 5. Germline-derived CDR1 and CDR2 are SGHDN and FVKESK. The CDR3 totals 16 residues.

In its sample, this clonotype ranks as medium-sized. The chain links TRBV6-2 or TRBV6-3 to TRBJ2-5, with no clear D. The germline gives CDR1 MNHEY, CDR2 SVGEGT. The CDR3 contains 14 residues. Between the trimmed V and J ends, which lost 2 bases and 0 bases, there was a span of 7 bases. CDR3 in DNA: TGTGCCAGCAGTTACGGGCAGAACCAAGAGACCCAGTACTTC. It yields the protein CASSYGQNQETQYF.

The V and J genes are TRBV6-2 or TRBV6-3 and TRBJ1-1, with TRBD1 as a possible D gene (5 bases). This CDR3 spans 12 amino acids. The V end was cut by 11 bases, the J end by 5 bases, with 15 bases between. Germline V CDR1 and CDR2: MNHEY, SVGEGT. The CDR3, as DNA: TGTGCCGCGGGGCTGTCGTCGACTGAAGCTTTCTTT. As protein: CAAGLSSTEAFF.

This chain connects TRBV20-1 to TRBJ2-7; D is possibly TRBD1 (5 bases). The CDR3 is 14 amino acids. Germline V lookup: CDR1 DFQATT, CDR2 SNEGSKA (reference sequence). V dropped 1 base and J dropped 3 bases, with 13 bases sitting between them. The CDR3, as DNA: TGCAGTGCTAGAGCTCTCCAGGGCGGCTACGAGCAGTACTTC. It specifies CSARALQGGYEQYF.

This clonotype has just a few counts. One end of the junction varies from germline; a read error may be responsible. The chain uses TRBV7-6 and TRBJ2-1; D not certain. Looked up from germline, CDR1 is SGHVS and CDR2 is FNYEAQ. The CDR3 length is 12 residues. The CDR3 protein is CASSSRVGEQFF. The DNA of the CDR3 is TGTGCTAGCAGCTCAAGGGTAGGAGAGCAGTTCTTC. The full variable domain, in which reference TRBV7-6 and TRBJ2-1 provide the parts outside the CDR3, is GAGVSQSPRYKVTKRGQDVALRCDPISGHVSLYWYRQALGQGPEFLTYFNYEAQQDKSGLPNDRFSAERPEGSISTLTIQRTEQRDSAMYRCASSSRVGEQFFGPGTRLTVL.

V gene TRBV13 combines with J gene TRBJ2-1, with TRBD2 matching over 9 bases. Germline-derived CDR1 and CDR2 are PRHDT and FYEKMQ (reference sequence). The trim removed 0 bases at V and 8 bases at J, leaving 5 bases unmatched. This CDR3 is built from 15 residues. CDR3 protein: CASSLGSGGAHEQFF. CDR3 nucleotides: TGTGCCAGCAGCTTAGGTAGCGGGGGAGCTCATGAGCAGTTCTTC. Supplemented by reference TRBV13 and TRBJ2-1, the full variable domain reads AAGVIQSPRHLIKEKRETATLKCYPIPRHDTVYWYQQGPGQDPQFLISFYEKMQSDKGSIPDRFSAQQFSDYHSELNMSSLELGDSALYFCASSLGSGGAHEQFFGPGTRLTVL.

This chain uses TRBV29-1 with TRBJ2-3; a possible D gene is TRBD2 (8 bases). This CDR3 comprises 14 residues. Germline CDR1 SQVTM, CDR2 ANQGSEA. The V end was cut by 4 bases, the J end by 4 bases, with 15 bases between. The CDR3 spells CSVAGGQGADTQYF. CDR3 coding DNA: TGCAGCGTTGCGGGGGGGCAGGGGGCAGATACGCAGTATTTT.

The chain recombines TRBV7-1 with TRBJ2-1; the D gene is possibly TRBD2 (5 bases). TRBV7-1 is filed as an ORF, its function uncertain. The CDR3 contains 16 residues. Deletions cut 2 bases from V and 4 bases from J, with 15 bases between. In DNA form, the CDR3 reads TGTGCCAGCAGCTCATTGGTGGCTAGCCCATACAATGAGCAGTTCTTC. Translation gives CASSSLVASPYNEQFF.